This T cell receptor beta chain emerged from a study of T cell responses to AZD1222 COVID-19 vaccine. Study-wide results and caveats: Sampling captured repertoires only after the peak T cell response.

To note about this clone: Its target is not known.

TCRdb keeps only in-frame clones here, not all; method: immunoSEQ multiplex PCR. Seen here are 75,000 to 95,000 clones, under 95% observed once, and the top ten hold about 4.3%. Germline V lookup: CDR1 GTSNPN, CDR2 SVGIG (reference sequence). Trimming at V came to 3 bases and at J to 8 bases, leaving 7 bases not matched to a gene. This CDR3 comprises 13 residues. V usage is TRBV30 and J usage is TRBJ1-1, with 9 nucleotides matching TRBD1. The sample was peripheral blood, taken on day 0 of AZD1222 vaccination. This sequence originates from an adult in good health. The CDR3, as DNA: TGTGCCTGGAGCACTCGACAGGGGGACGAAGCTTTCTTT. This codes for CAWSTRQGDEAFF.